The source of this T cell receptor (beta chain) is a study of blood T cell repertoires in COVID-19. Study-wide background: The analysed material was cDNA or gDNA that came from T cells, B-cell-depleted T cells, or PBMCs.

Per the original methods: Amplification of reference gene primers was used by the study to estimate nucleated cell counts. The data were produced by immunoSEQ multiplex PCR, yet TCRdb's version contains in-frame clones alone and is incomplete. That table furnishes V, J and clone size, whereas the DNA furnished D and trimming. This table holds around 200,000 clones, 80% to 85% found once. This CDR3 contains 19 residues. CDR1 is SGDLS, CDR2 YYNGEE, per germline. With 6 bases removed from V and 1 base from J, the gap between germline ends came to 26 bases. This TCR derives from a woman aged 40 to 50 with acute or convalescent COVID-19. The V and J genes are TRBV9 and TRBJ1-3; tentatively, D is TRBD1 (6 bases). Sequencing was carried out using peripheral blood. The CDR3 DNA reads TGTGCCAGCATCGCCAAGGGGGGGGCGCCTAGAAGGTCTGGAAACACCATATATTTT. Translating it yields CASIAKGGAPRRSGNTIYF.